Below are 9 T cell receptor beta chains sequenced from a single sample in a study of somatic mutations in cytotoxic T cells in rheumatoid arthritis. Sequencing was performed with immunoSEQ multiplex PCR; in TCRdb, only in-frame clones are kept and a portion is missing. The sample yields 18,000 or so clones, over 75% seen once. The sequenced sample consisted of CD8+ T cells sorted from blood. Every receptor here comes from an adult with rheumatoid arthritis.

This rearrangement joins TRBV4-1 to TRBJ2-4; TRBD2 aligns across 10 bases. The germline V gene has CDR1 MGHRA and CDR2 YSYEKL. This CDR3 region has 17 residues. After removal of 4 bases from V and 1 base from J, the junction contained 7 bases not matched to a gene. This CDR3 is CASSPDSGGVAKNIQYF. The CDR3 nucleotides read TGCGCCAGCAGCCCTGACAGCGGGGGGGTCGCCAAAAACATTCAGTACTTC.

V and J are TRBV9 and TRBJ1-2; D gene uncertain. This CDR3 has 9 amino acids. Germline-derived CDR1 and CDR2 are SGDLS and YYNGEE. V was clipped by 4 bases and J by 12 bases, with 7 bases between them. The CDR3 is CASSPAHTF. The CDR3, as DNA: TGTGCCAGCAGCCCCGCTCACACCTTC.

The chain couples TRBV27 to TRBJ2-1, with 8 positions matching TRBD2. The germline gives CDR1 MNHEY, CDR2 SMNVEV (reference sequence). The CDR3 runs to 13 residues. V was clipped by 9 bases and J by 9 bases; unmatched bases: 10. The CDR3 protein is CASGVGLVGEQFF. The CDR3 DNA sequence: TGTGCCAGTGGGGTGGGACTAGTGGGTGAGCAGTTCTTC.

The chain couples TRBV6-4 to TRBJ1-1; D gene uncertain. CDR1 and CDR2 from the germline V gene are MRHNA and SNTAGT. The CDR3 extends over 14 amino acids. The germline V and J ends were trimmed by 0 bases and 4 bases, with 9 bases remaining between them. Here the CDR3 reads CASSDSGEGTEAFF. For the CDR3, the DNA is TGTGCCAGCAGTGACTCAGGAGAGGGCACTGAAGCTTTCTTT.

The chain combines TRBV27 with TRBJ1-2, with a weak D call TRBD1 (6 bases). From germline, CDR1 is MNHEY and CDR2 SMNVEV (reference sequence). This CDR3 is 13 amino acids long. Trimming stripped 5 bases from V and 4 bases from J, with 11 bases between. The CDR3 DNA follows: TGTGCCAGCAGTCACCAGGACAGCTATGGCTACACCTTC. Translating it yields CASSHQDSYGYTF.

CDR3 nucleotide sequence: TGTGCCAGCAGTTTACCAGGGAAATCCTACGAGCAGTACTTC. Its protein is CASSLPGKSYEQYF. This chain uses TRBV27 with TRBJ2-5, with a tentative D call TRBD1 (5 bases). The end of the DNA aligns better with TRBJ2-7, so the J call may be wrong. Germline CDR1 and CDR2: MNHEY and SMNVEV (reference sequence). The CDR3 spans 14 residues.

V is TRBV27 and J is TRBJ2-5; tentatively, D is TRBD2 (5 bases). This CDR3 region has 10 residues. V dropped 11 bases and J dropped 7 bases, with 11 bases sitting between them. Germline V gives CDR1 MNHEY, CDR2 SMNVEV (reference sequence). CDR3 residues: CAVGKGTQYF. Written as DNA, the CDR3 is TGTGCCGTCGGGAAGGGGACCCAGTACTTC.

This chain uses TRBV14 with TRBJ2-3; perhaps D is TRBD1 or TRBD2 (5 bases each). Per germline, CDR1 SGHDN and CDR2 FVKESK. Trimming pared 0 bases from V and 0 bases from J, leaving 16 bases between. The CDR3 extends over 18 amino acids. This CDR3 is CASSQDLLFGASTDTQYF. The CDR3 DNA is TGTGCCAGCAGCCAAGACCTATTATTCGGGGCAAGCACAGATACGCAGTATTTT.

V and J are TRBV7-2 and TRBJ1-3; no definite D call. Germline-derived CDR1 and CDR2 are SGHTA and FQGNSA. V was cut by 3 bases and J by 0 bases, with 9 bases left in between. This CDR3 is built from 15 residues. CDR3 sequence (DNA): TGTGCCAGCAGCTTGATGACAATCTCTGGAAACACCATATATTTT. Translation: CASSLMTISGNTIYF. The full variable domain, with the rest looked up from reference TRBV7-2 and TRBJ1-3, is GAGVSQSPSNKVTEKGKDVELRCDPISGHTALYWYRQSLGQGLEFLIYFQGNSAPDKSGLPSDRFSAERTGGSVSTLTIQRTQQEDSAVYLCASSLMTISGNTIYFGEGSWLTVV.